Listed below are T cell receptor beta chains from one sample, sequenced in a study of relationships among human T cell subsets. TCRdb called the multiplex PCR reads again in MiXCR, with one record for every CDR3 protein. This sample yields about 14,000 distinct CDR3 sequences, of which 50% to 75% are seen a single time; 2.1% belongs to the top ten. The sample was Tregs sorted from blood. These receptors came from a man aged 35 to 55 in good health. The CDR3 runs from the conserved cysteine through the conserved F or W. Each record gives: CDR3 DNA, CDR3 protein, clone size, D gene, CDR3 length, J gene, V gene. D genes are given only for firm matches. Rows may omit the clone size; those that give it use once, few, many or a size class.

TGCGCCAGCACCGAAACCGGGTTGCGGGCCCCCTACGAGCAGTACTTC | CASTETGLRAPYEQYF | once | NA | 16 | TRBJ2-7 | TRBV10-1
TGTGCCTGGACGGCAGGATTGAGCACAGATACGCAGTATTTT | CAWTAGLSTDTQYF | few | NA | 14 | TRBJ2-3 | TRBV30
TGTGCCAGCAGTGCCCGGACAGGGTCGACCTTAAGCTCTGGAAACACCATATATTTT | CASSARTGSTLSSGNTIYF | NA | TRBD1 | 19 | TRBJ1-3 | TRBV2
TGCAGTGCTTGGAGGCGAAACACTGAAGCTTTCTTT | CSAWRRNTEAFF | NA | NA | 12 | TRBJ1-1 | TRBV20-1
TGCAGTGCTAGAATGGAGACCCAGTACTTC | CSARMETQYF | NA | NA | 10 | TRBJ2-5 | TRBV20-1
TGCGCCAGCAGCTTTAGCGACACTGAAGCTTTCTTT | CASSFSDTEAFF | NA | NA | 12 | TRBJ1-1 | TRBV5-1
TGTGCCAGCAGTTTATCGTCCGGGACACCCTCCTACAATGAGCAGTTCTTC | CASSLSSGTPSYNEQFF | few | NA | 17 | TRBJ2-1 | TRBV27
TGCAGTGCTCCGGGACAGGGTAACAACGAGCAGTACTTC | CSAPGQGNNEQYF | NA | TRBD1 | 13 | TRBJ2-7 | TRBV20-1
TGTGCCAGCAGTACCCGAGGGGGGCGGTCACCCCTCCACTTT | CASSTRGGRSPLHF | NA | NA | 14 | TRBJ1-6 | TRBV28
TGTGCCAGCAGTCGCTTAGCGGGGATGACCTACAATGAGCAGTTCTTC | CASSRLAGMTYNEQFF | NA | TRBD2 | 16 | TRBJ2-1 | TRBV27
TGTGCCAGCAGCCAGCTAGCCAAAAACATTCAGTACTTC | CASSQLAKNIQYF | NA | NA | 13 | TRBJ2-4 | TRBV6-5
TGTGCCAGCAGTGCGACAGGGGCCGGCGGTGAAGCTTTCTTT | CASSATGAGGEAFF | NA | TRBD1 | 14 | TRBJ1-1 | TRBV6-5
TGCGCCAGCAGCTTGGACGCCACCTATGGCTACACCTTC | CASSLDATYGYTF | NA | NA | 13 | TRBJ1-2 | TRBV5-1
TGTGCCAGCAGCTTAGTAACTAGCGGTCCTTTGGAGCAGTACTTC | CASSLVTSGPLEQYF | NA | TRBD2 | 15 | TRBJ2-7 | TRBV11-2
TGCAGTGCTAGAGCCCCCGGGACAGCCGGAGACTACACCTTC | CSARAPGTAGDYTF | NA | TRBD1 | 14 | TRBJ1-2 | TRBV20-1
TGCAGCTTTGAAGATCCCGGACAGGGGAAGTACGAGCAGTACTTC | CSFEDPGQGKYEQYF | NA | TRBD1 | 15 | TRBJ2-7 | TRBV29-1
TGTGCCAGCAGCATCAGACAGGGGACGACCACTGAAGCTTTCTTT | CASSIRQGTTTEAFF | NA | TRBD1 | 15 | TRBJ1-1 | TRBV11-2
TGCGCCAGCAGCCCCCAGGGGCGGTACGAGCAGTACTTC | CASSPQGRYEQYF | NA | NA | 13 | TRBJ2-7 | TRBV4-1
TGTGCCAGCAGTGCCGGGACAACCCTCACCGGGGAGCTGTTTTTT | CASSAGTTLTGELFF | NA | NA | 15 | TRBJ2-2 | TRBV28
TGTGCCAGCAGAACAGACAGGGATAATTCACCCCTCCACTTT | CASRTDRDNSPLHF | few | TRBD1 | 14 | TRBJ1-6 | TRBV28
TGCAGTGCTAGGACAGGGGCCTACTACGAGCAGTACTTC | CSARTGAYYEQYF | NA | TRBD1 | 13 | TRBJ2-7 | TRBV20-1
TGTGCCAGCAGTGACACCGACAGTTCTTACAATGAGCAGTTCTTC | CASSDTDSSYNEQFF | NA | NA | 15 | TRBJ2-1 | TRBV6-4
TGCAGTGCTAGACAGGGTGGGGCCAACGTCCTGACTTTC | CSARQGGANVLTF | NA | NA | 13 | TRBJ2-6 | TRBV20-1
TGCGCCAGCAGCTTTTTACCCAGTGGGGCCTACGAGCAGTACTTC | CASSFLPSGAYEQYF | NA | NA | 15 | TRBJ2-7 | TRBV5-1
TGTGCCAGTAGTATAGCGACTAGCGGCAATGAGCAGTTCTTC | CASSIATSGNEQFF | NA | TRBD2 | 14 | TRBJ2-1 | TRBV19
TGTGCCAGCAGCGGCCCGGCCTCGATGAACACTGAAGCTTTCTTT | CASSGPASMNTEAFF | few | NA | 15 | TRBJ1-1 | TRBV28
TGTGCCAGCAGTTTTGAGGGTCAGCCCCAGCATTTT | CASSFEGQPQHF | NA | NA | 12 | TRBJ1-5 | TRBV12-3/TRBV12-4
TGTGCCAGCAGCTTAGCGCAGGGTACGCAGTATTTT | CASSLAQGTQYF | few | NA | 12 | TRBJ2-3 | TRBV7-2
TGTGCCAGCAGTTTATCCAGCGTTGGCGAGCAGTACTTC | CASSLSSVGEQYF | NA | NA | 13 | TRBJ2-7 | TRBV28
TGTGCCAGCAGTCCCCAGCGACTAGGAGCCCGCGGGGATACGCAGTATTTT | CASSPQRLGARGDTQYF | NA | NA | 17 | TRBJ2-3 | TRBV27
TGCGCCAGCAGCTTGATACCCGGACTCGCGGAGGGCTACACCTTC | CASSLIPGLAEGYTF | few | NA | 15 | TRBJ1-2 | TRBV5-1